This is a list of T cell receptor beta chains from one sample in a study of memory CD4+ T cells and cytomegalovirus serostatus. Some clones are missing from TCRdb's copy, which holds only in-frame ones; the method was immunoSEQ multiplex PCR. The sample has tens of thousands of clones; approximately 81% are singletons. Material: memory CD4+ T cells from blood. These receptor sequences come from an adult in good health and CMV-seropositive. The CDR3 runs from the conserved cysteine through the conserved F or W. D genes are given only for firm matches. Not all rows give a size; the values are once, few, many and, for expanded clones, a class.

abundance,j_gene,d_gene,v_gene,CDR3aa,CDR3nt
few,TRBJ2-1,TRBD2,TRBV29-1,CSVDSSGSYNEQFF,TGCAGCGTTGATTCGAGCGGGAGCTACAATGAGCAGTTCTTC
-,TRBJ2-5,-,TRBV15,CATSPRMGPQETQYF,TGTGCCACCAGCCCGAGGATGGGGCCCCAAGAGACCCAGTACTTC
few,TRBJ1-2,-,TRBV14,CASSIGEYGYTF,TGTGCCAGCAGCATAGGGGAGTATGGCTACACCTTC
-,TRBJ1-5,TRBD1,TRBV4-3,CASSQDIQGAESNQPQHF,TGCGCCAGCAGCCAAGATATTCAGGGGGCGGAAAGCAATCAGCCCCAGCATTTT
-,TRBJ1-4,TRBD1,TRBV5-8,CASSLGRQGGEKLFF,TGTGCCAGCAGCTTGGGGAGACAGGGAGGTGAAAAACTGTTTTTT
-,TRBJ1-2,-,TRBV14,CASSQAGYGYTF,TGTGCCAGCAGCCAGGCAGGGTATGGCTACACCTTC
-,TRBJ1-1,TRBD1,TRBV7-8,CASSLAGQGAFTEAFF,TGTGCCAGCAGCCTTGCCGGACAGGGGGCTTTCACTGAAGCTTTCTTT
-,TRBJ1-1,-,TRBV6-5,CASTPPGQQNTEAFF,TGTGCCAGCACACCCCCGGGACAACAGAACACTGAAGCTTTCTTT
-,TRBJ2-3,-,TRBV2,CASSLRQVFGTDTQYF,TGTGCCAGCAGCCTGAGACAGGTTTTTGGCACAGATACGCAGTATTTT
-,TRBJ1-1,TRBD1,TRBV18,CASSPGTGIDTEAFF,TGTGCCAGCTCACCTGGGACAGGGATTGACACTGAAGCTTTCTTT
once,TRBJ1-1,-,TRBV15,CATSRERTGEAFF,TGTGCCACCAGCAGAGAACGAACAGGTGAAGCTTTCTTT
-,TRBJ1-1,-,TRBV6-6,CASSYRGRDTEAFF,TGTGCCAGCAGTTACAGGGGCCGGGACACTGAAGCTTTCTTT
-,TRBJ2-5,TRBD2,TRBV7-2,CASSLQASGGETQYF,TGTGCCAGCAGCTTACAGGCTAGCGGGGGGGAGACCCAGTACTTC
-,TRBJ2-7,-,TRBV7-2,CASSLVGQRTYEQYF,TGTGCCAGCAGCTTAGTGGGCCAGAGGACCTACGAGCAGTACTTC
-,TRBJ1-5,-,TRBV6-4,CASSLSQDQPQHF,TGTGCCAGCAGCCTATCCCAAGATCAGCCCCAGCATTTT
few,TRBJ2-2,-,TRBV9,CASSVARFTGELFF,TGTGCCAGCAGCGTAGCACGTTTCACCGGGGAGCTGTTTTTT
-,TRBJ2-7,-,TRBV18,CASSRSGSDHEQYF,TGTGCCAGCTCACGGTCGGGGAGCGACCACGAGCAGTACTTC
-,TRBJ1-5,-,TRBV6-1,CASSVWESGQPQHF,TGTGCCAGCAGTGTTTGGGAGTCGGGTCAGCCCCAGCATTTT
-,TRBJ1-2,-,TRBV19,CASGWGDYGYTF,TGTGCCAGTGGTTGGGGTGACTATGGCTACACCTTC